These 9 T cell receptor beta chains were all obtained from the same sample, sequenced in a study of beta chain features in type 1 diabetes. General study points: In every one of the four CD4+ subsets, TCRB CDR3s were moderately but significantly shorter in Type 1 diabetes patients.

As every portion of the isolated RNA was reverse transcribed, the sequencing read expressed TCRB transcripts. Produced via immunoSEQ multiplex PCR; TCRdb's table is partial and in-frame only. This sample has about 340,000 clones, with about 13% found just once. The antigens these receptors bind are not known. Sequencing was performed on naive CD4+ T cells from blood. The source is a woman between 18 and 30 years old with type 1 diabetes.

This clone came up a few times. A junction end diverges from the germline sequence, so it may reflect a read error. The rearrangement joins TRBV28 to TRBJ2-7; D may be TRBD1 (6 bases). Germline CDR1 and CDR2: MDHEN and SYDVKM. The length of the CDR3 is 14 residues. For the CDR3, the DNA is TGTGCCAGCAGTTTATTGGGGGCACCGGTCCGACCTCACTTC. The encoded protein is CASSLLGAPVRPHF.

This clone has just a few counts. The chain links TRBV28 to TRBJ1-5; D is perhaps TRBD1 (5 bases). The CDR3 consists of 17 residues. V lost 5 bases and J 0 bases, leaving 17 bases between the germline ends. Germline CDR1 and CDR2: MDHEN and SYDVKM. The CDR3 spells CASSPQRQSDSNQPQHF. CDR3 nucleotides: TGTGCCAGCAGTCCCCAGAGACAGTCTGATAGCAATCAGCCCCAGCATTTT. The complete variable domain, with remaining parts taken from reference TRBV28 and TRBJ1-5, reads DVKVTQSSRYLVKRTGEKVFLECVQDMDHENMFWYRQDPGLGLRLIYFSYDVKMKEKGDIPEGYSVSREKKERFSLILESASTNQTSMYLCASSPQRQSDSNQPQHFGDGTRLSIL.

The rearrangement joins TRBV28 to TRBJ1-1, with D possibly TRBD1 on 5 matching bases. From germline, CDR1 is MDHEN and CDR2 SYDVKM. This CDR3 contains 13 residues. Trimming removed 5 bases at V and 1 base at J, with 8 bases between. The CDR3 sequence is CASSRGENTEAFF. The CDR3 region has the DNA TGTGCCAGCAGTCGGGGGGAGAACACTGAAGCTTTCTTT.

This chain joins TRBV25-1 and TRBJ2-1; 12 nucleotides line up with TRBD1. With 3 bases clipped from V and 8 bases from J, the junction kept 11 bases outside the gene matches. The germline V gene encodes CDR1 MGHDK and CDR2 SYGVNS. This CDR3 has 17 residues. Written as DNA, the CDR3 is TGTGCCAGCAGTGACTGGGGACAGGGGGCCGCCGGGCATGAGCAGTTCTTC. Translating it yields CASSDWGQGAAGHEQFF.

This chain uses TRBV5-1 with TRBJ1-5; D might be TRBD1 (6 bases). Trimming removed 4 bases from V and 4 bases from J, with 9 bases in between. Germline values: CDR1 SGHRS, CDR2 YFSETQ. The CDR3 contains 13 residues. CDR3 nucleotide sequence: TGCGCCAGCAGCCAAGGACAGAATCAGCCCCAGCATTTT. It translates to CASSQGQNQPQHF.

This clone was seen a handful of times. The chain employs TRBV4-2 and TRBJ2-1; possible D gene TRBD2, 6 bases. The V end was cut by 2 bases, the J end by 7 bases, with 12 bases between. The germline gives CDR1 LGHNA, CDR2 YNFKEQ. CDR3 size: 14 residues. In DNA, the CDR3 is TGTGCCAGCAGCCAAAGACTAGATCTTAATGAGCAGTTCTTC. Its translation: CASSQRLDLNEQFF.

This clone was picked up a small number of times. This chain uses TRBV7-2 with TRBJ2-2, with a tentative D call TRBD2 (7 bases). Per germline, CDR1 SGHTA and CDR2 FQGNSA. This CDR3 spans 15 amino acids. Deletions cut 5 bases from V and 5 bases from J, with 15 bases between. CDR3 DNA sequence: TGTGCCAGCAGCCCCCCGGGGAGGGGGACCGGGGAGCTGTTTTTT. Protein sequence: CASSPPGRGTGELFF.

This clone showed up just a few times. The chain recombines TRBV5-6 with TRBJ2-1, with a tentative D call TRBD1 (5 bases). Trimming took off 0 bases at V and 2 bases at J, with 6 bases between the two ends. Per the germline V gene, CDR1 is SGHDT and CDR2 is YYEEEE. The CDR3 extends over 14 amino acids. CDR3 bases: TGTGCCAGCAGCTTGGGCAGGGCCTACAATGAGCAGTTCTTC. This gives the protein CASSLGRAYNEQFF.

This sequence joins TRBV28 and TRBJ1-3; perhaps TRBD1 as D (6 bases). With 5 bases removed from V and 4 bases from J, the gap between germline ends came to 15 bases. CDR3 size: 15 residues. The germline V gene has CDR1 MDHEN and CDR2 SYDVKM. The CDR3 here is CASSTAGALGNTIYF. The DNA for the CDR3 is TGTGCCAGCAGTACGGCAGGGGCGTTGGGAAACACCATATATTTT.